A single sample gave rise to the 28 T cell receptor beta chains below, sequenced in a study of blood T cells in healthy people across ages. The second PCR ran roughly 6 to 11 cycles with a sample-barcoded 5' primer and J-beta primers. TCRdb fed the 5' RACE reads into MiXCR, producing one record per CDR3 protein. The sample contains approximately 1,700,000 distinct CDR3 sequences, around 40% of which appear only once. Specimen: blood. These receptor sequences come from a human donor in good health.

The chain combines TRBV12-3 or TRBV12-4 with TRBJ1-1; D gene ambiguous. The V and J ends lost 2 bases and 2 bases respectively, with 9 bases between them. This CDR3 has 14 amino acids. CDR3 amino acids: CASSLWVGNTEAFF. The DNA for the CDR3 is TGTGCCAGCAGTTTATGGGTGGGTAACACTGAAGCTTTCTTT.

This clonotype was picked up many times. The chain carries TRBV29-1 and TRBJ2-5, with a possible D match to TRBD1 (6 bases). This CDR3 comprises 12 residues. Germline V gene sequence: CDR1 SQVTM, CDR2 ANQGSEA. The germline V and J ends were trimmed by 6 bases and 4 bases, with 12 bases remaining between them. The DNA of the CDR3 is TGCAGCGTGGACAGTGGGAGAGAGACCCAGTACTTC. Translation gives CSVDSGRETQYF.

This clonotype was counted only a few times. The chain recombines TRBV5-4 with TRBJ2-5, with 8 bases aligning to TRBD1. The CDR3 spans 15 residues. The V gene's germline CDR1 is SGHNT and CDR2 YYREEE (reference sequence). The V and J ends lost 3 bases and 3 bases, in that order; junction bases with no gene match: 7. CDR3 sequence: CASSSGQGVKETQYF. The CDR3 DNA sequence: TGTGCCAGCAGCTCCGGACAGGGAGTTAAAGAGACCCAGTACTTC.

This clonotype occurred a few times. This chain connects TRBV5-1 to TRBJ1-2; D may be TRBD1 (5 bases). Trimming pared 4 bases from V and 8 bases from J, leaving 18 bases between. CDR3 size: 14 residues. The germline V gene encodes CDR1 SGHRS and CDR2 YFSETQ. CDR3 coding DNA: TGCGCCAGCAGCCCCGGGACCGCTAAGAGCGGCTACACCTTC. It specifies CASSPGTAKSGYTF.

This clonotype was observed a few times. CDR3 protein: CASSYQAADTQYF. The CDR3 nucleotides read TGTGCCAGCAGTTATCAGGCGGCAGATACGCAGTATTTT. V is TRBV6-4 and J is TRBJ2-3, with D unclear. In germline, CDR1 is MRHNA, CDR2 SNTAGT. V was trimmed by 5 bases and J by 4 bases, leaving 10 bases between them. This CDR3 contains 13 residues.

A word on this clonotype: Relative to the germline gene, one junction end is altered; a read error may explain this. J is TRBJ2-1 and V is TRBV28, with 10 bases fitting TRBD2. The CDR3 has 16 amino acids. Germline V lookup: CDR1 MDHEN, CDR2 SYDVKM. The CDR3 region is CASRVALAGTHNERFF. In DNA form, the CDR3 reads TGTGCCAGCAGGGTCGCACTAGCGGGGACCCACAATGAGCGGTTCTTC.

This clonotype turned up a few times. DNA of the CDR3: TGCAGTGCTAGGAGGGGGTTCGAAGAGACCCAGTACTTC. This codes for CSARRGFEETQYF. The rearrangement uses TRBV20-1 and TRBJ2-5; D may be TRBD1 (6 bases). Trimming cost V 3 bases and J 3 bases, with 11 bases left between them. The CDR3 length is 13 residues. Germline V gene sequence: CDR1 DFQATT, CDR2 SNEGSKA (reference sequence).

This chain links TRBV9 with TRBJ2-2; D may be TRBD2 (7 bases). This CDR3 is built from 15 residues. V was cut by 1 base and J by 5 bases, with 12 bases left in between. CDR1 and CDR2 (germline): SGDLS, YYNGEE. CDR3 nucleotides: TGTGCCAGCAGCGTACTGGGGGGGCGTACCGGGGAGCTGTTTTTT. Translation: CASSVLGGRTGELFF.

This clonotype was observed a handful of times. V and J are TRBV4-1 and TRBJ2-7; TRBD2 is a possible D gene (6 bases). Germline V CDR1 and CDR2: MGHRA, YSYEKL. The CDR3 has 14 amino acids. V gave up 4 bases and J gave up 9 bases, with 19 bases separating them. The CDR3 bases are TGCGCCAGCAGCCCCGGACCCCGGGGGTTCCGGCAGTACTTC. Protein product: CASSPGPRGFRQYF.

The J gene is TRBJ2-1, the V gene TRBV5-1; D is uncertain. Trimming left V 4 bases short and J 8 bases short, with 13 bases between. The CDR3 spans 13 residues. Per germline, CDR1 SGHRS and CDR2 YFSETQ. This CDR3 is CASSRNGGDEQFF. The CDR3 DNA is TGCGCCAGCAGCCGGAACGGCGGCGATGAGCAGTTCTTC. Based on the CDR3 plus reference TRBV5-1 and TRBJ2-1, the full variable domain is KAGVTQTPRYLIKTRGQQVTLSCSPISGHRSVSWYQQTPGQGLQFLFEYFSETQRNKGNFPGRFSGRQFSNSRSEMNVSTLELGDSALYLCASSRNGGDEQFFGPGTRLTVL.

This clonotype was seen a few times. The rearrangement uses TRBV6-1 and TRBJ1-5; D is unclear. The CDR3 runs to 17 residues. Trimming stripped 7 bases from V and 0 bases from J, with 19 bases between. Germline values: CDR1 MNHNS, CDR2 SASEGT. Written as DNA, the CDR3 is TGTGCCAGCACCAGAAGGGCAGATACCTATAGCAATCAGCCCCAGCATTTT. Translated, it gives CASTRRADTYSNQPQHF.

This clonotype was seen only a few times. CDR3 bases: TGTGCCAGCAGTAAACAGGGGGCAACTAATGAAAAACTGTTTTTT. Its protein is CASSKQGATNEKLFF. The chain has TRBV28 and TRBJ1-4; 8 bases map to TRBD1. V lost 5 bases, J lost 0 bases, and 2 bases stayed unmatched. This CDR3 contains 15 residues. Germline values: CDR1 MDHEN, CDR2 SYDVKM.

The genes are TRBV5-6 and TRBJ2-5, with D possibly matching TRBD1 (5 bases). This CDR3 is 14 amino acids long. Germline CDR1 is SGHDT and CDR2 is YYEEEE. V was trimmed by 3 bases and J by 5 bases, leaving 14 bases between them. The CDR3 region has the DNA TGTGCCAGCAGCTGGGCAAGACAGTGGGAGACCCAGTACTTC. Translating gives CASSWARQWETQYF.

In its sample, this clonotype was seen once. The chain is built from TRBV5-6 and TRBJ1-2; 7 bases map to TRBD1. The germline V gene encodes CDR1 SGHDT and CDR2 YYEEEE. V lost 4 bases to trimming and J lost 0 bases; unmatched junction nucleotides: 6. The CDR3 is made up of 15 amino acids. CDR3 sequence (DNA): TGTGCCAGCAGCGGAACCGGGACAGCTAACTATGGCTACACCTTC. The encoded protein is CASSGTGTANYGYTF.

This chain links TRBV4-1 with TRBJ1-2; no clear D gene. The germline V and J ends were trimmed by 0 bases and 0 bases, with 11 bases remaining between them. Germline CDR1 and CDR2: MGHRA and YSYEKL. The CDR3 consists of 16 residues. The DNA for the CDR3 is TGCGCCAGCAGCCAAGATTGGGAGGAGTCTAACTATGGCTACACCTTC. Its translation is CASSQDWEESNYGYTF.

This rearrangement joins TRBV7-3 to TRBJ2-2; tentative D call: TRBD2 (5 bases). Per the germline V gene, CDR1 is SGHTA and CDR2 is FQGTGA. The CDR3 extends over 17 amino acids. V dropped 5 bases and J dropped 3 bases, with 19 bases sitting between them. The CDR3 reads CASSPSRSGIYTGELFF. For the CDR3, the DNA is TGTGCCAGCAGCCCATCTAGAAGCGGAATCTACACCGGGGAGCTGTTTTTT.

The gene calls are TRBV4-1 and TRBJ2-3; D is unclear. V lost 7 bases and J 2 bases, leaving 22 bases between the germline ends. CDR1 is MGHRA and CDR2 is YSYEKL in the germline V gene. This CDR3 has 17 residues. The CDR3 here is CASTYQALVGSTDTQYF. In nucleotides, the CDR3 is TGCGCCAGCACCTACCAAGCGCTAGTGGGGTCCACAGATACGCAGTATTTT.

Notes on this clonotype: One junction end does not reproduce the germline sequence, and a read error may be involved. This rearrangement joins TRBV12-3 or TRBV12-4 to TRBJ2-5; TRBD2 agrees at 10 bases. The CDR3 totals 16 residues. Written as DNA, the CDR3 is TGTGCCAGCAGGGATCGAGCGGGGGGGAACCATGAGACCCAGTACTTC. Amino acid sequence: CASRDRAGGNHETQYF.

A word on this clonotype: Its ends do not fully match the called genes, so a read error is possible. J is TRBJ1-4 and V is TRBV5-1; D gene ambiguous. Germline values: CDR1 SGHRS, CDR2 YFSETQ. This CDR3 spans 13 amino acids. In DNA form, the CDR3 reads TGCGCCAGCAGGCAGGCAACTAATGAAAAACGGTTTTTT. Translated, it gives CASRQATNEKRFF. The full variable domain, rest sourced from reference TRBV5-1 and TRBJ1-4, is KAGVTQTPRYLIKTRGQQVTLSCSPISGHRSVSWYQQTPGQGLQFLFEYFSETQRNKGNFPGRFSGRQFSNSRSEMNVSTLELGDSALYLCASRQATNEKRFFGSGTQLSVL.

CDR3 DNA sequence: TGTGCCAGCAGCTTGTTCGGCACCCAGGGAAAGACTGAGCAGTTCTTC. It specifies CASSLFGTQGKTEQFF. The chain couples TRBV5-6 to TRBJ2-1, with D perhaps matching TRBD1 (5 bases). V gave up 1 base and J gave up 9 bases, with 20 bases separating them. Germline V gene lookup returns CDR1 SGHDT and CDR2 YYEEEE. The CDR3 is 16 amino acids. The whole variable domain, remainder taken from reference TRBV5-6 and TRBJ2-1, is DAGVTQSPTHLIKTRGQQVTLRCSPKSGHDTVSWYQQALGQGPQFIFQYYEEEERQRGNFPDRFSGHQFPNYSSELNVNALLLGDSALYLCASSLFGTQGKTEQFFGPGTRLTVL.

The genes are TRBV7-2 and TRBJ1-1; D is unclear. CDR1 is SGHTA and CDR2 is FQGNSA in the germline V gene. V dropped 1 base and J dropped 8 bases, with 11 bases sitting between them. There are 13 residues in the CDR3. CDR3 protein: CASSLGVGLEAFF. DNA of the CDR3: TGTGCCAGCAGCTTAGGGGTAGGGCTAGAAGCTTTCTTT.

V is TRBV4-3 and J is TRBJ1-4; D gene uncertain. V shed 0 bases and J shed 0 bases, with 14 bases lying between them. This CDR3 has 18 residues. CDR1 is LGHNA and CDR2 is YSLEER in the germline V gene. CDR3 nucleotide sequence: TGCGCCAGCAGCCAAGAGGGCTCCCTGGGCGCAACTAATGAAAAACTGTTTTTT. Residues: CASSQEGSLGATNEKLFF.

In its sample, this clonotype was seen a few times. The chain couples TRBV29-1 to TRBJ1-2, with 9 bases aligning to TRBD1. After removal of 5 bases from V and 3 bases from J, the junction contained 4 bases not matched to a gene. This CDR3 spans 13 amino acids. CDR1 SQVTM and CDR2 ANQGSEA come from the germline V gene. The CDR3 here is CSVQTGGYYGYTF. DNA of the CDR3: TGCAGCGTTCAGACAGGGGGGTACTATGGCTACACCTTC.

The chain recombines TRBV4-1 with TRBJ2-1; 7 nucleotides agree with TRBD2. Trimming cost V 4 bases and J 12 bases; bases outside gene matches: 9. This CDR3 spans 13 amino acids. CDR1 is MGHRA and CDR2 is YSYEKL in the germline V gene. In DNA form, the CDR3 reads TGCGCCAGCAGCCCAAGAACTAGCGAGCTGCAGTTCTTC. Protein sequence: CASSPRTSELQFF.

This clonotype was seen a few times. The V and J genes are TRBV5-1 and TRBJ2-4; the D is unclear. The germline CDR1 and CDR2 sequences are SGHRS and YFSETQ. Between the trimmed V and J ends, which lost 3 bases and 8 bases, there was a span of 15 bases. This CDR3 contains 14 residues. CDR3 sequence reads: CASSSGPPVDIQYF. For the CDR3, the DNA is TGCGCCAGCAGCTCTGGACCGCCGGTTGACATTCAGTACTTC.

There are a few counts of this clonotype. The chain employs TRBV29-1 and TRBJ2-1; 9 bases are shared with TRBD2. Matching the DNA end better, TRBJ2-7 makes the J call doubtful. This CDR3 region has 16 residues. Germline CDR1 reads SQVTM; CDR2 reads ANQGSEA. CDR3 in DNA: TGCAGCGTCGGAGGTAGCGGGAGAAGCTCCTACAATGAGCAGTACTTC. Amino acids: CSVGGSGRSSYNEQYF.

This clonotype was found a few times. The chain carries TRBV5-1 and TRBJ2-2; D possibly corresponds to TRBD1 (5 bases). The V gene's germline CDR1 is SGHRS and CDR2 YFSETQ. This CDR3 region has 15 residues. The ends were cut back, 3 bases at V and 7 bases at J, with 16 bases in the middle. The CDR3 coding sequence is TGCGCCAGCAGCTATCGACAGACCGGTATCGGGGAGCTGTTTTTT. Its translation is CASSYRQTGIGELFF.

The CDR3, as DNA: TGTGCCAGCGCTAGTCTCACTTTGTATGGCTACACCTTC. Amino acids: CASASLTLYGYTF. This chain connects TRBV27 to TRBJ1-2; no clear D gene. V lost 8 bases, J lost 5 bases, and 15 bases lay in between. This CDR3 region has 13 residues. Germline lookup yields CDR1 MNHEY and CDR2 SMNVEV (reference sequence).